The T cell receptor (beta chain) under discussion was sequenced for a study of blood T cell repertoires in COVID-19. At the level of the study: Whether acute or convalescent, the COVID-19 samples came from the United States, Italy and Spain.

The repertoire was sequenced with immunoSEQ multiplex PCR; TCRdb's copy has only in-frame clones and lacks some. The table includes 200,000 to 250,000 clones, nearly 90% detected once. Enrollees, 18 to 89 years old, lived in some 24 US areas. Cohorts were determined from participant-reported clinical history. Someone with COVID-19 had been met by exposed participants within 2 weeks before study entry. The V and J ends lost 5 bases and 4 bases respectively, with 11 bases between them. The CDR3 extends over 13 amino acids. Germline assignment: CDR1 SGHVS and CDR2 FQNEAQ. Only one count was recorded for this clone.

The V and J genes are TRBV7-8 and TRBJ1-2; unclear D gene. The material sequenced was PBMCs or T cells enriched from blood (not recorded which). This receptor was obtained from a man aged 30 to 39 who had been exposed to COVID-19. CDR3 in amino acids: CASSPRTAYGYTF. For the CDR3, the DNA is TGTGCCAGCAGCCCGAGGACTGCCTATGGCTACACCTTC. The full variable domain, with the rest looked up from reference TRBV7-8 and TRBJ1-2, is GAGVSQSPRYKVAKRGQDVALRCDPISGHVSLFWYQQALGQGPEFLTYFQNEAQLDKSGLPSDRFFAERPEGSVSTLKIQRTQQEDSAVYLCASSPRTAYGYTFGSGTRLTVV.